This T cell receptor (beta chain) appears in the sequencing data of a study of PD-1 blockade in classical Hodgkin lymphoma. At the level of the study: The nivolumab dose that patients received was 3 mg/kg, given intravenously every 2 weeks. General study results and limits: Newly diagnosed patients and complete responders had comparable diversity at baseline. Significantly greater TCR diversity emerged by C4D1 in CD4+ cells but not CD8+ cells.

The time point here: cycle 4 day 1 (C4D1), after 5 to 7 weeks of nivolumab. Brentuximab vedotin exposure varied, and every patient relapsed after autologous stem cell transplantation. Purified CD4+ T cells were obtained from thawed PBMCs through magnetic negative selection. The CDR3 runs 15 residues. Trimming removed 3 bases from V and 1 base from J; junction bases left unmatched: 4. CDR1 and CDR2 (germline): LNHDA, SQIVND (reference sequence). A note on this clone: Its specificity is unknown.

Here immunoSEQ multiplex PCR was the method, and the copy in TCRdb shows in-frame clones only, minus some. Altogether 25,000 to 35,000 clones are present, approximately 85% being singletons, with the ten largest covering more than 2%. The clonotype was recovered from a human donor with classical Hodgkin lymphoma. The rearrangement links TRBV19 to TRBJ2-3; 7 bases are shared with TRBD2. The sequenced sample was CD4+ T cells from blood, obtained before the fourth cycle of nivolumab. CDR3 amino acids: CASSIVGRGTDTQYF. The CDR3 DNA reads as TGTGCCAGTAGTATTGTTGGGAGGGGCACAGATACGCAGTATTTT.